This TCR beta chain originates from a study of CD8+ T cells in alopecia areata. Study in general: Tofacitinib was taken orally by treated patients, and the dose was 5 to 10 mg twice daily.

This CDR3 contains 13 residues. Germline trimming cut 4 bases from V and 7 bases from J; bases unmatched to any gene: 4. Germline V gene sequence: CDR1 KGHSH, CDR2 LQKENI. A word on this clone: What it recognizes is unknown.

It was cDNA, reverse transcribed from extracted RNA, that served as the sequencing template. Data came from immunoSEQ multiplex PCR; TCRdb stores just in-frame clones and leaves some out. Seen here are around 300,000 clones, 45% to 70% observed once, and the top ten hold about 0.88%. Treatment specified: oral pan-JAK inhibitor, 5-10 mg twice daily. General study points: TCRs were shared less clearly across patients than in mice, possibly for HLA-related reasons. The study found that many expanded lesional clones persisted in scalp and blood during tofacitinib.

This specimen consisted of CD4+ T cells sorted from blood, obtained at roughly week 53, from a patient treated with tofacitinib. The rearrangement joins TRBV18 to TRBJ2-1; 7 bases match TRBD1. The sequence came from a human donor with alopecia areata. The CDR3 DNA is TGTGCCAGCTCACAATCGACAGGGAATGAGCAGTTCTTC. This translates into CASSQSTGNEQFF.